Below, 5 T cell receptor beta chains from the same sample are listed, as sequenced in a study of T cell responses to AZD1222 COVID-19 vaccine. The table came from immunoSEQ multiplex PCR; TCRdb's copy has only in-frame clones and leaves some out. The repertoire consists of about 120,000 clones, with approximately 87% occurring once and the leading ten covering about 3.7%. The sequencing used peripheral blood, collected on day 0 of AZD1222 vaccination. The receptors stem from an adult in good health.

The genes are TRBV7-2 and TRBJ2-2; D not resolved. The CDR3 has 15 amino acids. Germline-derived CDR1 and CDR2 are SGHTA and FQGNSA. V lost 1 base, J lost 1 base, and 7 bases lay in between. CDR3 loop: CASSLELLNTGELFF. The CDR3 DNA follows: TGTGCCAGCAGCTTAGAGCTGCTGAACACCGGGGAGCTGTTTTTT. The variable domain in full, with the rest retrieved from reference TRBV7-2 and TRBJ2-2, is GAGVSQSPSNKVTEKGKDVELRCDPISGHTALYWYRQSLGQGLEFLIYFQGNSAPDKSGLPSDRFSAERTGGSVSTLTIQRTQQEDSAVYLCASSLELLNTGELFFGEGSRLTVL.

The rearrangement uses TRBV6-5 and TRBJ2-7, with TRBD1 matching 7 bases. The CDR3 contains 14 residues. J lost 6 bases, V lost 9 bases, and 14 bases had no gene match. Germline-derived CDR1 and CDR2 are MNHEY and SVGAGI. The CDR3 DNA reads TGTGCCAGTTCCCATTCTACAGGGGCGGGCGAGCAGTACTTC. As protein: CASSHSTGAGEQYF.

This clone has more than one count but fewer than ten. The chain couples TRBV7-2 to TRBJ1-1; no reliable D call. V lost 0 bases and J 1 base, leaving 6 bases between the germline ends. The CDR3 has 14 amino acids. Germline-derived CDR1 and CDR2 are SGHTA and FQGNSA. The CDR3 reads CASSLAWENTEAFF. CDR3 nucleotides: TGTGCCAGCAGCTTAGCGTGGGAGAACACTGAAGCTTTCTTT. The full variable domain, rest sourced from reference TRBV7-2 and TRBJ1-1, is GAGVSQSPSNKVTEKGKDVELRCDPISGHTALYWYRQSLGQGLEFLIYFQGNSAPDKSGLPSDRFSAERTGGSVSTLTIQRTQQEDSAVYLCASSLAWENTEAFFGQGTRLTVV.

This clone was detected a few times. V and J are TRBV6-2 or TRBV6-3 and TRBJ1-2, with D possibly being TRBD1 (5 bases). Germline assignment: CDR1 MNHEY and CDR2 SVGEGT. Trimming took off 5 bases at V and 4 bases at J, with 14 bases between the two ends. The CDR3 is made up of 14 amino acids. The CDR3 nucleotides are TGTGCCAGCAGTCAACGGACGGGGACCTATGGCTACACCTTC. Protein product: CASSQRTGTYGYTF.

The chain recombines TRBV5-1 with TRBJ1-6; possibly TRBD1 for D (5 bases). With 5 bases removed from V and 0 bases from J, the gap between germline ends came to 12 bases. This CDR3 has 16 residues. Germline CDR1 SGHRS, CDR2 YFSETQ. The DNA for the CDR3 is TGCGCCAGCAGTGGGGGGGATCGCTCCTATAATTCACCCCTCCACTTT. The encoded protein is CASSGGDRSYNSPLHF.